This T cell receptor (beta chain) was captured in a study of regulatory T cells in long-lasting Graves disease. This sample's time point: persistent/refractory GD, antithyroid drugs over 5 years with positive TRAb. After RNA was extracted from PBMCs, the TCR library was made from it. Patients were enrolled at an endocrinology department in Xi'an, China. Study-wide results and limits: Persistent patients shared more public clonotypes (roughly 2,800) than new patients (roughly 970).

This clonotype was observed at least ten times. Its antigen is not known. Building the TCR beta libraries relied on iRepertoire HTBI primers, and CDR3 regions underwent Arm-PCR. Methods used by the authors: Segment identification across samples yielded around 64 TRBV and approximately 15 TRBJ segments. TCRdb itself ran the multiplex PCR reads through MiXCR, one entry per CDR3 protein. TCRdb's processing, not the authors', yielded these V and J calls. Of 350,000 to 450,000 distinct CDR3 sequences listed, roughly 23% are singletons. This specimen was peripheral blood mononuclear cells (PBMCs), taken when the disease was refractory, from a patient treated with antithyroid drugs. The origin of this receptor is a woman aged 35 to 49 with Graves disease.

Written as DNA, the CDR3 is TGTGCCAGCAGTTGGGGGGGGAGGTTTACCTACGAGCAGTACTTC. Protein product: CASSWGGRFTYEQYF. This chain uses TRBV28 with TRBJ2-7; TRBD2 aligns across 7 bases. The germline CDR1 and CDR2 sequences are MDHEN and SYDVKM. This CDR3 has 15 residues. V dropped 4 bases and J dropped 2; count of bases not matched to a gene: 8.